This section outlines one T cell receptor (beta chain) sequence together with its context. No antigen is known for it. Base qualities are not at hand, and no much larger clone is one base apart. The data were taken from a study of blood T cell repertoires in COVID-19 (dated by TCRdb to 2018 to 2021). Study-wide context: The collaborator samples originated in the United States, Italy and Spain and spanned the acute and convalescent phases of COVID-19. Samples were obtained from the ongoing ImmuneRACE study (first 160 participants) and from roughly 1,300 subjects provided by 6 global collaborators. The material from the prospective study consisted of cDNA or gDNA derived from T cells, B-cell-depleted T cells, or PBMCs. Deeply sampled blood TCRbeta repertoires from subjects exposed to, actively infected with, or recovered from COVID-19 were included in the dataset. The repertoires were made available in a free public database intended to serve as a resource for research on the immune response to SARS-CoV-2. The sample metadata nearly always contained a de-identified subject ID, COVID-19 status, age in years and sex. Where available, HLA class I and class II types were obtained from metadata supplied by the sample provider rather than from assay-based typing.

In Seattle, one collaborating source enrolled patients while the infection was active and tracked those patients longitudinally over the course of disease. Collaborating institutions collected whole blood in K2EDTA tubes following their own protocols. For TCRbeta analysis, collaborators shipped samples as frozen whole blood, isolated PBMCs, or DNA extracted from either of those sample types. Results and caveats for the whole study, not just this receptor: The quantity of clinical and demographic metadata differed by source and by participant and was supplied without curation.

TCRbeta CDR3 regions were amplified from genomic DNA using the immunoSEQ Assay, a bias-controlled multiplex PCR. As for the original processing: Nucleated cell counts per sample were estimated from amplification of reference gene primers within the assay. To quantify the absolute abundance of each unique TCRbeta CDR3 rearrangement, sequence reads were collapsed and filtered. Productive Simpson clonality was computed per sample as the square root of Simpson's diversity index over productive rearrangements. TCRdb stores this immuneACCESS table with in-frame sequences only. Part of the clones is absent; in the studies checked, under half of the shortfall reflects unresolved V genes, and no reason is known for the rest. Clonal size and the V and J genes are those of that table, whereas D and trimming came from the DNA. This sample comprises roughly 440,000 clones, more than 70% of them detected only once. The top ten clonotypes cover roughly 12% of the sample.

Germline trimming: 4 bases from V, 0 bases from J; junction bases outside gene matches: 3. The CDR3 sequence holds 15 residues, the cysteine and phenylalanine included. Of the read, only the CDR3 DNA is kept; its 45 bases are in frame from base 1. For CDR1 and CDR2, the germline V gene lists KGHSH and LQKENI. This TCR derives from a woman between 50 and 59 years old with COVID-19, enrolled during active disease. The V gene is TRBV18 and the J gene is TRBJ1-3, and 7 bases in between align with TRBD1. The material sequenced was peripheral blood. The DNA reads TGTGCCAGCTCACGGGGACAGAGCTCTGGAAACACCATATATTTT. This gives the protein CASSRGQSSGNTIYF.